This is a list of T cell receptor beta chains from one sample in a study of T cells in Graves' hyperthyroidism and ophthalmopathy. TCRdb passed the multiplex PCR reads through MiXCR, listing each CDR3 protein once. This sample yields 480,000 or so distinct CDR3 sequences, of which 40% to 50% are seen a single time; 44% belongs to the top ten. The sequenced sample was peripheral blood or thyroid tissue (not recorded which). Every receptor here comes from an adult woman with Graves' disease, either hyperthyroidism or ophthalmopathy (not recorded which). CDR3s include the opening cysteine and the closing phenylalanine or tryptophan. The D gene is left open where the match is weak.

CDR3 protein	V gene	J gene	D gene
CASRDGQNYGYTF	TRBV19	TRBJ1-2	-
CASSPGQVLISLEKLFF	TRBV5-1	TRBJ1-4	TRBD1
CASSVAGGNQETQYF	TRBV9	TRBJ2-5	TRBD2
CAISAQGAKTEAFF	TRBV10-3	TRBJ1-1	TRBD1
CASSLDRGTSSYF	TRBV7-2	TRBJ2-7	TRBD2
CASSWAWDTGELYF	TRBV19	TRBJ2-7	-
CASSLSTRTLF	TRBV7-2	TRBJ2-6	-
CASSPLTGGESGYTF	TRBV7-9	TRBJ1-2	TRBD1
CASSLESGRWHEQYF	TRBV7-8	TRBJ2-7	-
CAIGGTSISYEQYF	TRBV10-3	TRBJ2-7	TRBD2
CASSVGTHLQETQYF	TRBV9	TRBJ2-5	-
CATLVEDQETQYF	TRBV6-2/TRBV6-3	TRBJ2-5	-
CAISGQEETQYF	TRBV10-3	TRBJ2-5	TRBD1
CASIDLTAAQETQYF	TRBV5-1	TRBJ2-5	-
CASSKPRDRENSNQPQHF	TRBV5-1	TRBJ1-5	TRBD1
CASSPPRVEAFF	TRBV5-5	TRBJ1-1	-
CATSRAQGSNQPQHF	TRBV15	TRBJ1-5	-
CSGKGQNTGELFF	TRBV29-1	TRBJ2-2	-
CASSLTGGHTEAFF	TRBV7-9	TRBJ1-1	TRBD1
CASSSGTMGYTF	TRBV5-1	TRBJ1-2	-
CASSFPQTGRGTEAFF	TRBV11-2	TRBJ1-1	-
CASKHNRGRNNSPLHF	TRBV6-6	TRBJ1-6	TRBD1
CASSSDGPGTEAFF	TRBV7-9	TRBJ1-1	-
CASSIFQWTADTEAFF	TRBV19	TRBJ1-1	-
CAEDFAGYTGELFF	TRBV2	TRBJ2-2	-
CASRTGTAGHEQYF	TRBV28	TRBJ2-7	-
CASSQLTGNGYEQYF	TRBV7-2	TRBJ2-7	-
CATSRASGETQAFF	TRBV15	TRBJ1-1	-
CASSLWGAGHEQYF	TRBV7-2	TRBJ2-7	-
CSVGHRVDQPQHF	TRBV29-1	TRBJ1-5	-
CASSTQTGRNYGYTF	TRBV9	TRBJ1-2	-
CASHLDPSSGANVLTF	TRBV5-1	TRBJ2-6	-
CASSLRYRDGSPLHF	TRBV7-9	TRBJ1-6	-
CASSRMTSAREETQYF	TRBV7-6	TRBJ2-5	TRBD2
CASSSSDSGTEAFF	TRBV7-1	TRBJ1-1	-
CASKGLAETGELFF	TRBV6-4	TRBJ2-2	TRBD2
CSVGLASYEQYF	TRBV29-1	TRBJ2-7	-
CASSLPGQGQETQYF	TRBV5-6	TRBJ2-5	TRBD1
CAISEQTGLANYGYTF	TRBV10-3	TRBJ1-2	-
CASVTDGYGYTF	TRBV7-9	TRBJ1-2	-
CASSKASGTEAFF	TRBV19	TRBJ1-1	-
CSAHPAEAYGYTF	TRBV29-1	TRBJ1-2	-
CASSPKSSSGSLGEQYF	TRBV7-2	TRBJ2-7	-
CATSGADQPQHF	TRBV15	TRBJ1-5	-
CASSETSGGTQYF	TRBV10-2	TRBJ2-5	TRBD2
CASSDSRESYGELFF	TRBV2	TRBJ2-2	TRBD2
CASSLATGFGNQPQHF	TRBV5-6	TRBJ1-5	-
CSARDRGSGVNTGELFF	TRBV20-1	TRBJ2-2	TRBD2